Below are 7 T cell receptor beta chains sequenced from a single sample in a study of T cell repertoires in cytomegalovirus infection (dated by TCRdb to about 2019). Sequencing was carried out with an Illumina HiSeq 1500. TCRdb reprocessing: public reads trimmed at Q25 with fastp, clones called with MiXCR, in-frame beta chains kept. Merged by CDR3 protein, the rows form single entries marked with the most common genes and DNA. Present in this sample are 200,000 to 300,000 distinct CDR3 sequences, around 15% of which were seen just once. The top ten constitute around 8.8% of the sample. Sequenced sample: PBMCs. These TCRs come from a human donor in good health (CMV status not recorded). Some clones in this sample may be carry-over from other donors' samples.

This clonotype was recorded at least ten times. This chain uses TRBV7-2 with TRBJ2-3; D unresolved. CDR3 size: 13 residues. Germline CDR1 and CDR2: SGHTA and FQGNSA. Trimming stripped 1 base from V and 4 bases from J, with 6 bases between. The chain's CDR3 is CASSLVLSDTQYF. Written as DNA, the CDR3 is TGTGCCAGCAGCTTAGTGCTGTCAGATACGCAGTATTTT.

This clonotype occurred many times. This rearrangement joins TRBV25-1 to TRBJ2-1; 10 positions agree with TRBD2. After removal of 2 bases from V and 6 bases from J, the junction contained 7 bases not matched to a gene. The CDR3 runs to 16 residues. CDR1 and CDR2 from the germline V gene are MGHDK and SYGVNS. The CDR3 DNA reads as TGTGCCAGCAGTGAACTGGGTAGCGGGAGGACCAATGAGCAGTTCTTC. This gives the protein CASSELGSGRTNEQFF.

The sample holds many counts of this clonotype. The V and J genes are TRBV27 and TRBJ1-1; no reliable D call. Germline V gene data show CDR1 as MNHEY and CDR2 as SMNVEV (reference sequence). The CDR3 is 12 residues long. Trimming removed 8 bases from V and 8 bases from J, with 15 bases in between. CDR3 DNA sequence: TGTGCCAGCGCGTCGGTCCCCACCGAAGCTTTCTTT. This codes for CASASVPTEAFF.

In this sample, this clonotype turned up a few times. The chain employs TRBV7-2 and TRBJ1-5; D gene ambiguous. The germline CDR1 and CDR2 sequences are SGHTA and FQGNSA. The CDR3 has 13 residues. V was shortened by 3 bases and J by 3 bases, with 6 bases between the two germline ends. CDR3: CASSFRTNQPQHF. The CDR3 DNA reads TGTGCCAGCAGCTTTCGGACCAATCAGCCCCAGCATTTT.

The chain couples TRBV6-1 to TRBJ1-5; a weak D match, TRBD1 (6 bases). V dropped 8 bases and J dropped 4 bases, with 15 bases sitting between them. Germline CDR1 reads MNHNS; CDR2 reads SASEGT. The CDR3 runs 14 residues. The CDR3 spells CASEQGGGNQPQHF. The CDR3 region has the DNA TGTGCCAGCGAACAGGGCGGGGGGAATCAGCCCCAGCATTTT.

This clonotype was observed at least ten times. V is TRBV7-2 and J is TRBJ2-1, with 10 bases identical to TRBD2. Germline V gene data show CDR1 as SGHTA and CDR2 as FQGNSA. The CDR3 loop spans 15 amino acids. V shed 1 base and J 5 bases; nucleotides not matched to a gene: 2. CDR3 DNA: TGTGCCAGCAGCTTAGTTCTAGCGGGGGACAATGAGCAGTTCTTC. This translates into CASSLVLAGDNEQFF.

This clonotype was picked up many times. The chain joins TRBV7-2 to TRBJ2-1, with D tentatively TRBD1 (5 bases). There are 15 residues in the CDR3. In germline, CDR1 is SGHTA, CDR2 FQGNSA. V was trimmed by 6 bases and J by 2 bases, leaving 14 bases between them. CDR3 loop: CASRSLDTTYNEQFF. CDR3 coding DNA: TGTGCCAGCAGGTCGTTGGACACGACCTACAATGAGCAGTTCTTC.